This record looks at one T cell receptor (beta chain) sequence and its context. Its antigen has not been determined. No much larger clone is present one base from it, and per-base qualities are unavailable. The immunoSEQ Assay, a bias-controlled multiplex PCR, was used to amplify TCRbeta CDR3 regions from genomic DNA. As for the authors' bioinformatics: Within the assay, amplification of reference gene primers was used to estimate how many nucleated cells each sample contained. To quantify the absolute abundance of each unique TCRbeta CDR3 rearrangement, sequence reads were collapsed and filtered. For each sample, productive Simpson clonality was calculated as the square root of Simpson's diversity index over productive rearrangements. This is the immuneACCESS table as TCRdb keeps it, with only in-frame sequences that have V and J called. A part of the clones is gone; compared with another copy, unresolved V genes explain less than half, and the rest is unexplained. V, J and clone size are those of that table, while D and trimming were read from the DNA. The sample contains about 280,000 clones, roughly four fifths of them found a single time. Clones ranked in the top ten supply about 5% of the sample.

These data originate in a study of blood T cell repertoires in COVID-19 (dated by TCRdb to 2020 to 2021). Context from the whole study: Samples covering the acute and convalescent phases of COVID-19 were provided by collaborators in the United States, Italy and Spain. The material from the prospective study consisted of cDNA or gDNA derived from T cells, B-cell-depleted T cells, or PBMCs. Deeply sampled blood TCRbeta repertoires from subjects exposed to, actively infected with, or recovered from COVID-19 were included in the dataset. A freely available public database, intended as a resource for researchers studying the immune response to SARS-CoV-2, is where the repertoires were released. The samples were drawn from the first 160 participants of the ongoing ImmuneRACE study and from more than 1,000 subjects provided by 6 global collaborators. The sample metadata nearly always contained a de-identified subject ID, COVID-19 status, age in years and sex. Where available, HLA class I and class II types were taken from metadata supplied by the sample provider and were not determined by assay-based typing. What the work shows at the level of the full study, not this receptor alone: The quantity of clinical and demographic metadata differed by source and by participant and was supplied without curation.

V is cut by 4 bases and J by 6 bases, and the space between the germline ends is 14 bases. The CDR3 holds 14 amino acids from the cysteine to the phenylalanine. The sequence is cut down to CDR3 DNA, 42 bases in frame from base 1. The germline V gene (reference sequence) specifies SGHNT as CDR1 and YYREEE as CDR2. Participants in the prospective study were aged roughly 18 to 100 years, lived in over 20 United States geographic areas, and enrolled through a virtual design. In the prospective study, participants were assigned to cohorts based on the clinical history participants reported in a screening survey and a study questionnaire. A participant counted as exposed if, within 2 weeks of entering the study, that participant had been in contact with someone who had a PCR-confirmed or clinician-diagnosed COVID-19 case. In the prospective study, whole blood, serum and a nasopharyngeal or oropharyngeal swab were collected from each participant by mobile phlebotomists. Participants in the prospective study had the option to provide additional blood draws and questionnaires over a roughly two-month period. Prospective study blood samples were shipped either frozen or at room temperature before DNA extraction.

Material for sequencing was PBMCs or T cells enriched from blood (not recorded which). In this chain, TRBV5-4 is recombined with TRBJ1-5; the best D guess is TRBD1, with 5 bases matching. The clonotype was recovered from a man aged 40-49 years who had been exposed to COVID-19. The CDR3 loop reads CASSRGGSGQPQHF. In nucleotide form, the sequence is TGTGCCAGCAGCCGCGGGGGGTCGGGTCAGCCCCAGCATTTT.